These 14 T cell receptor beta chains were all obtained from the same sample, sequenced in a study of identical twins. Via MiXCR, TCRdb re-called the 5' RACE reads, giving one row per CDR3 protein. The top ten hold approximately 0.94% of the sample, which has about 660,000 distinct CDR3 sequences, 8.5% to 9.5% seen once. The same data also contributed to another study, on yellow fever vaccine responses in identical twins.

Sequenced sample: PBMCs. The receptors shown here come from a woman aged 18-30 years in good health.

This clonotype has only a few counts. The gene calls are TRBV7-2 and TRBJ2-5; D not certain. The CDR3 totals 14 residues. Germline CDR1 and CDR2: SGHTA and FQGNSA. V was cut by 3 bases and J by 4 bases, with 12 bases left in between. CDR3 loop: CASSFLGPPETQYF. The CDR3 DNA sequence: TGTGCCAGCAGCTTTTTAGGACCCCCAGAGACCCAGTACTTC.

The CDR3 loop is CASSTWTGMSTDTQYF. The CDR3 DNA follows: TGTGCCAGCAGCACCTGGACAGGGATGAGCACAGATACGCAGTATTTT. The J gene is TRBJ2-3, the V gene TRBV11-2; 8 bases match TRBD1. With V trimmed by 5 bases and J by 0 bases, 7 bases remained unmatched. CDR1 SGHAT and CDR2 FQNNGV come from the germline V gene. The CDR3 runs 16 residues.

This clonotype has a handful of counts. The chain joins TRBV20-1 to TRBJ2-1; possible D gene TRBD2, 6 bases. This CDR3 spans 16 amino acids. V was cut by 5 bases and J by 2 bases, with 19 bases left in between. Per germline, CDR1 DFQATT and CDR2 SNEGSKA (reference sequence). The CDR3 bases are TGCAGTGCTCGAGCCCGTACTAGCACCGCCTACAATGAGCAGTTCTTC. Its protein is CSARARTSTAYNEQFF.

In its sample, this clonotype was seen many times. The V call is TRBV5-1, the J call TRBJ2-1; the D gene is possibly TRBD2 (6 bases). V lost 3 bases and J 1 base, leaving 11 bases between the germline ends. The CDR3 totals 15 residues. Germline lookup yields CDR1 SGHRS and CDR2 YFSETQ. CDR3 DNA: TGCGCCAGCAGCTGGGACTTGAGATCCTACAATGAGCAGTTCTTC. This sequence encodes CASSWDLRSYNEQFF.

This clonotype turned up a few times. This rearrangement joins TRBV2 to TRBJ2-3; 11 bases agree with TRBD2. V lost 8 bases, J lost 5 bases, and 6 bases stayed unmatched. The germline CDR1 and CDR2 sequences are SNHLY and FYNNEI. The CDR3 has 14 amino acids. CDR3 nucleotides: TGTGCCAGCCATAGCGGGAGGGCCCTAGATACGCAGTATTTT. Its protein product is CASHSGRALDTQYF.

This clonotype has ten or more counts. The rearrangement uses TRBV3-1 and TRBJ2-3, with TRBD2 matching over 9 bases. After removal of 4 bases from V and 8 bases from J, the junction contained 10 bases not matched to a gene. CDR3 length: 15 residues. Germline V gene data show CDR1 as LGHDT and CDR2 as YNNKEL (reference sequence). CDR3 nucleotides: TGTGCCAGCAGCCCTATGGGGACTAGCTCGGTTACGCAGTATTTT. Translated, it gives CASSPMGTSSVTQYF.

The V call is TRBV29-1, the J call TRBJ2-4; D not certain. The CDR3 consists of 12 residues. Trimming took off 2 bases at V and 5 bases at J, with 7 bases between the two ends. The germline CDR1 and CDR2 sequences are SQVTM and ANQGSEA. CDR3 sequence reads: CSVENAQNIQYF. The CDR3 DNA reads TGCAGCGTTGAAAACGCCCAAAACATTCAGTACTTC.

This clonotype was found a few times. J is TRBJ2-7 and V is TRBV6-5; D is ambiguous. CDR3 size: 16 residues. The V gene's germline CDR1 is MNHEY and CDR2 SVGAGI. Deletions cut 4 bases from V and 0 bases from J, with 16 bases between. CDR3 in DNA: TGTGCCAGCAGTTCCTCCACCTACAGTGACTCCTACGAGCAGTACTTC. Protein: CASSSSTYSDSYEQYF.

The chain has TRBV29-1 and TRBJ2-5; 8 positions agree with TRBD1. The V gene's germline CDR1 is SQVTM and CDR2 ANQGSEA. The CDR3 loop spans 14 amino acids. Trimming at V came to 5 bases and at J to 1 base, leaving 6 bases not matched to a gene. CDR3 sequence reads: CSVPQGAAQETQYF. The CDR3 region has the DNA TGCAGCGTTCCCCAGGGGGCCGCCCAAGAGACCCAGTACTTC.

The V and J genes are TRBV12-3 or TRBV12-4 and TRBJ2-5; 11 bases agree with TRBD1. With 7 bases clipped from V and 5 bases from J, the junction kept 3 bases outside the gene matches. CDR3 size: 13 residues. CDR3 in amino acids: CASTRDRGETQYF. The CDR3 DNA reads as TGTGCCAGCACCCGGGACAGGGGGGAGACCCAGTACTTC.

At least ten counts were recorded for this clonotype. The V call is TRBV29-1, the J call TRBJ2-5; D is undetermined. The length of the CDR3 is 13 residues. CDR1 and CDR2 from the germline V gene are SQVTM and ANQGSEA. Trimming removed 6 bases from V and 5 bases from J, with 16 bases in between. The CDR3 sequence is CSVARTLGETQYF. CDR3 coding DNA: TGCAGCGTCGCGAGGACGTTAGGGGAGACCCAGTACTTC. Using reference TRBV29-1 and TRBJ2-5 for the parts outside the CDR3, the full variable domain is SAVISQKPSRDICQRGTSLTIQCQVDSQVTMMFWYRQQPGQSLTLIATANQGSEATYESGFVIDKFPISRPNLTFSTLTVSNMSPEDSSIYLCSVARTLGETQYFGPGTRLLVL.

This clonotype was observed at least ten times. This chain joins TRBV12-3 or TRBV12-4 and TRBJ2-4; D uncertain. The CDR3 contains 14 residues. V lost 6 bases and J lost 0, with 9 bases in between. Written as DNA, the CDR3 is TGTGCCAGCAGGGAGAGAGTAGCCAAAAACATTCAGTACTTC. It translates to CASRERVAKNIQYF.

The genes are TRBV4-1 and TRBJ2-7; 8 bases are shared with TRBD2. V shed 4 bases and J 0 bases; nucleotides not matched to a gene: 2. In germline, CDR1 is MGHRA, CDR2 YSYEKL. The CDR3 has 14 amino acids. CDR3 loop: CASSRLAGSYEQYF. Written as DNA, the CDR3 is TGCGCCAGCAGCCGCCTAGCGGGCTCCTACGAGCAGTACTTC.

The CDR3 DNA reads as TGTGCCAGCAGTCGCCTGGGGAGCGGGGGAGAGACCCAGTACTTC. This encodes CASSRLGSGGETQYF. The V and J genes are TRBV7-2 and TRBJ2-5, with TRBD2 matching over 8 bases. The junction had 10 bases not matched to a gene; V was cut back by 6 bases and J by 4 bases. This CDR3 region has 15 residues. Germline V gene lookup returns CDR1 SGHTA and CDR2 FQGNSA.